This TCR beta chain was profiled in a study of blood T cell repertoires in COVID-19 (dated by TCRdb to about 2020). Regarding the study in general: Samples from collaborators originated in the United States, Italy and Spain and spanned both the acute and convalescent phases of COVID-19. The prospective study material was composed of cDNA or gDNA derived from T cells, B-cell-depleted T cells, or PBMCs. The dataset comprised deeply sampled blood TCRbeta repertoires from subjects exposed to, actively infected with, or recovered from COVID-19. The repertoires were released in a freely available public database intended as a resource for research on the immune response to SARS-CoV-2. Samples came from the ongoing ImmuneRACE study (first 160 participants) plus 1,254 subjects from 6 global collaborators. Sample metadata almost always included a de-identified subject ID, COVID-19 status, age in years and sex. Where available, HLA class I and class II types were taken from metadata supplied by the sample provider and were not determined by assay-based typing. What the research found in general, with its limitations: How much clinical and demographic metadata was included differed by source and by participant, and the metadata was provided uncurated.

V is shortened by 2 bases, J by 1 base, and the region joining them spans 5 bases. The CDR3 holds 13 amino acids from the cysteine to the phenylalanine. The read is trimmed to its CDR3 DNA, 39 bases read in frame from base 1. CDR1 is given as GTSNPN and CDR2 as SVGIG, both from the germline V gene (reference sequence). The immunoSEQ Assay, a bias-controlled multiplex PCR, was used to amplify TCRbeta CDR3 regions from genomic DNA. On the authors' methods: The number of nucleated cells in each sample was estimated by amplification of reference gene primers within the assay. To quantify the absolute abundance of each unique TCRbeta CDR3 rearrangement, sequence reads were collapsed and filtered. For each sample, productive Simpson clonality was calculated by taking the square root of Simpson's diversity index across productive rearrangements. TCRdb took this table from immuneACCESS and kept in-frame rearrangements with V and J called. Such tables lack part of the clones; where checked against another copy, unresolved V genes explain under half of the gap, and the rest is unexplained. V and J calls and clone size are given by that table; D and trimming were obtained from the DNA. The sample includes about 320,000 clones, with around 88% observed a single time. The top ten clonotypes cover 1.2% of the sample.

With regard to this clone: Its recognized antigen is unknown. The record has no base qualities; no much larger clone is one base away.

Whole blood was collected in K2EDTA tubes by collaborating institutions according to the institutions' own protocols. For TCRbeta analysis, collaborators shipped samples as frozen whole blood, isolated PBMCs, or DNA extracted from either of those sample types. The sequence was collected from a woman aged 45 to 65 with acute or convalescent COVID-19. The chain employs TRBV30 and TRBJ2-2; perhaps TRBD1 is the D gene, with 5 bases matching. Material for sequencing was peripheral blood. The CDR3 protein is CAWSRGNTGELFF. The sequenced DNA: TGTGCCTGGAGTAGGGGGAACACCGGGGAGCTGTTTTTT.